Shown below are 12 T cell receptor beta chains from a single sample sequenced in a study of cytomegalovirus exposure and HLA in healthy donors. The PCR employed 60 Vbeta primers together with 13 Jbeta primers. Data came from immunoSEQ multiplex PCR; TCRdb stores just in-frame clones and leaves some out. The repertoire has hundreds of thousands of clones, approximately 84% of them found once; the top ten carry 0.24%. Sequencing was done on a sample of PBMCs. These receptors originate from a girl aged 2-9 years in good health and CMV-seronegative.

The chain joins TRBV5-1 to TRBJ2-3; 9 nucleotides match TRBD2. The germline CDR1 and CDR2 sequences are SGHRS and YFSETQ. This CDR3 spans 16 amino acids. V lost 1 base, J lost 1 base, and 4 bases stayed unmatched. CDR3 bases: TGCGCCAGCAGCTTGTCTAGCGGGGTGGGCACAGATACGCAGTATTTT. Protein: CASSLSSGVGTDTQYF.

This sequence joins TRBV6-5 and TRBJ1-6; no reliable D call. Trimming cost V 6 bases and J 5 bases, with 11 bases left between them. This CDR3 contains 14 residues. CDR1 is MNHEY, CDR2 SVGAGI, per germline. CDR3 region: CASSWTGDNSPLHF. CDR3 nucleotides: TGTGCCAGCAGCTGGACTGGGGATAATTCACCCCTCCACTTT.

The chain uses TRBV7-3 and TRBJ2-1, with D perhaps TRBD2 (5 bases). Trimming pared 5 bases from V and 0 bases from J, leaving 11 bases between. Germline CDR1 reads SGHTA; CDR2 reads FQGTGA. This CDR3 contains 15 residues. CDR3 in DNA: TGTGCCAGCAGCCCAAGCGGCAGCTCCTACAATGAGCAGTTCTTC. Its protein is CASSPSGSSYNEQFF.

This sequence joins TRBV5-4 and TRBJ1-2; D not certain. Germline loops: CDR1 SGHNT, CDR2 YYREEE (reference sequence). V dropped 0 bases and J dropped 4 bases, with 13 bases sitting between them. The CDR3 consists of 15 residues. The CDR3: CASSLGRSPGYGYTF. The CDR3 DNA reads TGTGCCAGCAGCTTGGGGAGGAGTCCGGGCTATGGCTACACCTTC. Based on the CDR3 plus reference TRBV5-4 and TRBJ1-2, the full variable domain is ETGVTQSPTHLIKTRGQQVTLRCSSQSGHNTVSWYQQALGQGPQFIFQYYREEENGRGNFPPRFSGLQFPNYSSELNVNALELDDSALYLCASSLGRSPGYGYTFGSGTRLTVV.

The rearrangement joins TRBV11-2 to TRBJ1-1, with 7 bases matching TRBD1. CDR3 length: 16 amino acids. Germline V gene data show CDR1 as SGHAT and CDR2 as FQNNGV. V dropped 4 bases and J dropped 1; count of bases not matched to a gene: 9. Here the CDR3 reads CASSSIRGLGNTEAFF. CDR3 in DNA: TGTGCCAGCAGCTCCATTAGGGGGCTGGGGAACACTGAAGCTTTCTTT.

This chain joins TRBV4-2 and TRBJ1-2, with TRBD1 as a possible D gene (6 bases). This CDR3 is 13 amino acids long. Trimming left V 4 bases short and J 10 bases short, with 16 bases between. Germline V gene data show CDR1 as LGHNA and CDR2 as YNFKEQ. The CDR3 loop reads CASSPPIGGHYTF. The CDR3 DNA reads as TGTGCCAGCAGCCCACCCATTGGGGGACACTACACCTTC.

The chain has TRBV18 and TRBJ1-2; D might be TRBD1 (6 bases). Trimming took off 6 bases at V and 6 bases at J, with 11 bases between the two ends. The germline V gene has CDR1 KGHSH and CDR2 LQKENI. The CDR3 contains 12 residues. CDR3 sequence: CASSVRGHGYTF. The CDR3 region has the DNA TGTGCCAGCTCTGTCAGGGGCCATGGCTACACCTTC.

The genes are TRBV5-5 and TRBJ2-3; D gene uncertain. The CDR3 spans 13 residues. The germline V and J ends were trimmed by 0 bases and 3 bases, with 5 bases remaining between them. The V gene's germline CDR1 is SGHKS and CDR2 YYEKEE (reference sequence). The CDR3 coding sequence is TGTGCCAGCAGCTTGGTCCCTACAGATACGCAGTATTTT. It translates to CASSLVPTDTQYF.

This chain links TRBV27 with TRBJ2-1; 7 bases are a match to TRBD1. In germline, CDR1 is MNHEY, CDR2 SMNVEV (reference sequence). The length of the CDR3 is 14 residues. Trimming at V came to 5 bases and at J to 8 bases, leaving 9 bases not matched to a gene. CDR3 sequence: CASSPRQGRDEQFF. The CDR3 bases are TGTGCCAGCAGTCCCCGACAGGGCCGGGATGAGCAGTTCTTC.

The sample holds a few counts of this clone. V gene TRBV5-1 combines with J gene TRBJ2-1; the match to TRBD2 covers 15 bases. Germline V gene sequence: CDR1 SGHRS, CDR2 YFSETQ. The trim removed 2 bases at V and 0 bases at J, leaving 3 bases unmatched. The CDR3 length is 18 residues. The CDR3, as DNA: TGCGCCAGCAGCTTCCTGGGACTAGCGGGGGGCTCCTACAATGAGCAGTTCTTC. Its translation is CASSFLGLAGGSYNEQFF.

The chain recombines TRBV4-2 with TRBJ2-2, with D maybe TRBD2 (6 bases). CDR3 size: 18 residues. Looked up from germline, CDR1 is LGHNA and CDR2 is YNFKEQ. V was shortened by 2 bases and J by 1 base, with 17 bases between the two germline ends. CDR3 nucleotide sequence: TGTGCCAGCAGCCAACTCCTCATACTGCGGGAGAACACCGGGGAGCTGTTTTTT. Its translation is CASSQLLILRENTGELFF.

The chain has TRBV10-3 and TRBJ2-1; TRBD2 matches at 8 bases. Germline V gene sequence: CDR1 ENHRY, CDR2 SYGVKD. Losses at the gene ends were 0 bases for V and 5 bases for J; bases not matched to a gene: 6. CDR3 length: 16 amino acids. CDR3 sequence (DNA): TGTGCCATCAGTGAGTCTATCGGGAGGGGGAACAATGAGCAGTTCTTC. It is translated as CAISESIGRGNNEQFF.